The present entry profiles one T cell receptor beta chain with its context. CDR1 is SGHRS and CDR2 is YFSETQ in the germline V gene. With V trimmed by 4 bases and J by 2 bases, 5 bases remained unmatched. This CDR3 comprises 14 residues. The record originates from a study of shared clonotypes between healthy human individuals. Profiled with immunoSEQ multiplex PCR; TCRdb holds only in-frame clones, not every one. The sample comprises about 470,000 clones, around 79% of which are singletons, and about 13% rests with the top ten. This receptor was taken from a woman aged 40 to 55 in good health. Some clones in this sample may be carry-over from other donors' samples. The sample consisted of PBMCs. The chain joins TRBV5-1 to TRBJ2-7, with 8 bases that match TRBD1. This CDR3 reads CASSRDRRTYEQYF. The CDR3 DNA reads as TGCGCCAGCAGCCGGGACAGGAGAACCTACGAGCAGTACTTC.